Each of the 2 T cell receptor beta chains below was sequenced from the same sample in a study of T cell responses to AZD1222 COVID-19 vaccine. Sequencing used immunoSEQ multiplex PCR; TCRdb keeps in-frame clones, though not all of them. This sample has about 150,000 clones, with approximately 91% found just once. The starting material was peripheral blood, obtained 28 days after the second AZD1222 dose. The receptors come from an adult who received the AZD1222 COVID-19 vaccine.

This rearrangement joins TRBV2 to TRBJ1-1; D call uncertain. Germline lookup yields CDR1 SNHLY and CDR2 FYNNEI. Trimming removed 4 bases from V and 3 bases from J, with 12 bases in between. The CDR3 spans 14 residues. As DNA, the CDR3 is TGTGCCAGCAGTGTTTTGACGTCGGACACTGAAGCTTTCTTT. This codes for CASSVLTSDTEAFF.

The CDR3 DNA reads TGTGCCAGCAGCTTTTCTCGCGGGGGGAAATACACAGATACGCAGTATTTT. Residues: CASSFSRGGKYTDTQYF. The chain links TRBV7-9 to TRBJ2-3; 8 bases map to TRBD2. This CDR3 comprises 17 residues. The V segment lost 3 bases and the J segment 2 bases; nucleotides outside the gene matches: 10. Looked up from germline, CDR1 is SEHNR and CDR2 is FQNEAQ (reference sequence).